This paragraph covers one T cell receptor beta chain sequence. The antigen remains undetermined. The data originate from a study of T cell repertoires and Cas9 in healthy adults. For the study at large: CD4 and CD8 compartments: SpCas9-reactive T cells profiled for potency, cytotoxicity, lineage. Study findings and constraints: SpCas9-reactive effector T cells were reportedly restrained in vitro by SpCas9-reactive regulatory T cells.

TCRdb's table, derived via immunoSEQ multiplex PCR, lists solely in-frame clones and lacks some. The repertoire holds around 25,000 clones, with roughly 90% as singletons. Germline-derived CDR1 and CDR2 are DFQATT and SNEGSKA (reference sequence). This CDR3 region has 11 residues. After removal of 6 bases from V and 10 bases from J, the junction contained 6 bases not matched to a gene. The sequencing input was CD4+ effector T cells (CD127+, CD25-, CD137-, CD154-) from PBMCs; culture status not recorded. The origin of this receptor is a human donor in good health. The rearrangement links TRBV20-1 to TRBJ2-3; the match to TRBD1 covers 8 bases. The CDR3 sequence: CSAIDRGPQYF. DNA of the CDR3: TGCAGTGCCATCGACAGGGGTCCGCAGTATTTT.